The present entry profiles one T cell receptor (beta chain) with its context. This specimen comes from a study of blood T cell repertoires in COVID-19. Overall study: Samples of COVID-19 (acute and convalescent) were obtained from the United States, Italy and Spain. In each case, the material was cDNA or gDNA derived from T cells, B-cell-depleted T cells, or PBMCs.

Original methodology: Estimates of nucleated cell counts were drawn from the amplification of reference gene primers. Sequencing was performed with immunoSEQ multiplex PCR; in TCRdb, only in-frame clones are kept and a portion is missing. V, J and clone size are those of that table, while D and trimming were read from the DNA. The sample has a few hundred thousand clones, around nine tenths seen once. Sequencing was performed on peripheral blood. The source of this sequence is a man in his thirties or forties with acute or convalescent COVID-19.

CDR3 DNA sequence: TGTGCCAGCAGTCTGACAGGGGGCGCATTGTCCGGGGAGCTGTTTTTT. It specifies CASSLTGGALSGELFF. The chain uses TRBV28 and TRBJ2-2, with TRBD1 matching 10 bases. This CDR3 has 16 amino acids. The trim removed 5 bases at V and 6 bases at J, leaving 9 bases unmatched. Germline CDR1 is MDHEN and CDR2 is SYDVKM.